Shown below are 15 T cell receptor beta chains from a single sample sequenced in a study of T cell responses to AZD1222 COVID-19 vaccine. Repertoires were generated with immunoSEQ multiplex PCR, while TCRdb's copy carries only in-frame clones and drops some. The sample shows roughly 100,000 clones, over 70% of them seen only once. The sequences come from peripheral blood, collected on day 0 of AZD1222 vaccination. These receptors came from an adult in good health.

The J gene is TRBJ2-1, the V gene TRBV7-6; 7 positions match TRBD2. Looked up from germline, CDR1 is SGHVS and CDR2 is FNYEAQ. CDR3 length equals 15 residues. With V trimmed by 1 base and J by 8 bases, 8 bases remained unmatched. The CDR3 DNA reads as TGTGCCAGCAGCTTAGTGGTCGGGGGGATCGATGAGCAGTTCTTC. Translation gives CASSLVVGGIDEQFF.

This chain uses TRBV27 with TRBJ1-1, with TRBD1 as a possible D gene (6 bases). CDR1 is MNHEY, CDR2 SMNVEV, per germline (reference sequence). Trimming removed 4 bases from V and 0 bases from J, with 12 bases in between. This CDR3 spans 15 amino acids. The CDR3 DNA sequence: TGTGCCAGCAGTTCCGTTACAGGGATGAACACTGAAGCTTTCTTT. Its protein is CASSSVTGMNTEAFF.

This rearrangement joins TRBV10-3 to TRBJ1-2; D unresolved. Trimming took 6 bases from V and 4 from J, leaving 15 bases between them. The germline gives CDR1 ENHRY, CDR2 SYGVKD. The CDR3 totals 14 residues. In DNA, the CDR3 is TGTGCCATCAGCCCTGGTGTGACGGTCTATGGCTACACCTTC. It yields the protein CAISPGVTVYGYTF.

This chain connects TRBV19 to TRBJ2-1; TRBD1 aligns across 8 bases. This CDR3 has 14 residues. The germline gives CDR1 LNHDA, CDR2 SQIVND (reference sequence). With V trimmed by 5 bases and J by 6 bases, 6 bases remained unmatched. This chain's CDR3 is CASSQDRVPNEQFF. CDR3 nucleotide sequence: TGTGCCAGTAGTCAGGACAGGGTACCCAATGAGCAGTTCTTC.

The chain recombines TRBV6-1 with TRBJ2-7; D is ambiguous. The CDR3 runs to 14 residues. CDR1 and CDR2 from the germline V gene are MNHNS and SASEGT. V was cut by 2 bases and J by 2 bases, with 10 bases left in between. This CDR3 reads CASSERTVTYEQYF. Here the CDR3 DNA reads TGTGCCAGCAGTGAAAGGACGGTGACCTACGAGCAGTACTTC.

The CDR3 bases are TGTGCCAGCAGCGTTTCTTCAGGGGGCTACAATGAGCAGTTCTTC. Translating it yields CASSVSSGGYNEQFF. This chain uses TRBV9 with TRBJ2-1, with 7 bases matching TRBD1. The CDR3 contains 15 residues. Germline CDR1 SGDLS, CDR2 YYNGEE. J lost 3 bases, V lost 2 bases, and 5 bases had no gene match.

This clone came up a few times. The V gene is TRBV28, the J gene TRBJ2-5; D is perhaps TRBD2 (6 bases). The length of the CDR3 is 14 residues. The V end was cut by 6 bases, the J end by 5 bases, with 16 bases between. In germline, CDR1 is MDHEN, CDR2 SYDVKM. The CDR3 DNA follows: TGTGCCAGCAGCCCGCCCGGGACTTCTGAGACCCAGTACTTC. This gives the protein CASSPPGTSETQYF.

The chain uses TRBV28 and TRBJ2-7, with D uncertain. Germline V CDR1 and CDR2: MDHEN, SYDVKM. V lost 6 bases and J 5 bases, leaving 5 bases between the germline ends. The CDR3 extends over 10 amino acids. The CDR3 protein is CASSWNEQYF. CDR3 in DNA: TGTGCCAGCAGCTGGAACGAGCAGTACTTC.

The chain employs TRBV6-6 and TRBJ2-1, with 7 bases lining up with TRBD2. Germline trimming cut 5 bases from V and 7 bases from J; bases unmatched to any gene: 14. This CDR3 region has 16 residues. Looked up from germline, CDR1 is MNHNY and CDR2 is SVGAGI (reference sequence). This CDR3 reads CASSRSGTINRNEQFF. For the CDR3, the DNA is TGTGCCAGCAGTCGATCCGGGACTATAAATCGGAATGAGCAGTTCTTC.

This chain uses TRBV28 with TRBJ1-2; a weak D match, TRBD1 (5 bases). This CDR3 is built from 14 residues. V lost 3 bases and J 5 bases, leaving 13 bases between the germline ends. The V gene's germline CDR1 is MDHEN and CDR2 SYDVKM. CDR3 in DNA: TGTGCCAGCAGTTTGCCCGGGACGGAATATGGCTACACCTTC. This sequence encodes CASSLPGTEYGYTF.

This clone has a handful of counts. The V call is TRBV11-3, the J call TRBJ2-5; D is unresolved. CDR1 and CDR2 from the germline V gene are SGHNT and YENEEA. V was trimmed by 3 bases and J by 5 bases, leaving 10 bases between them. This CDR3 has 13 residues. CDR3 bases: TGTGCCAGCAGCTTCGGGCTGGGGGAGACCCAGTACTTC. Translating it yields CASSFGLGETQYF. The full variable domain, with the rest looked up from reference TRBV11-3 and TRBJ2-5, is EAGVVQSPRYKIIEKKQPVAFWCNPISGHNTLYWYLQNLGQGPELLIRYENEEAVDDSQLPKDRFSAERLKGVDSTLKIQPAELGDSAVYLCASSFGLGETQYFGPGTRLLVL.

V usage is TRBV10-3 and J usage is TRBJ2-2; 8 bases agree with TRBD1. This CDR3 is built from 14 residues. The V gene end was trimmed by 5 bases and the J gene end by 3 bases; junction bases not matched to a gene: 2. Looked up from germline, CDR1 is ENHRY and CDR2 is SYGVKD. The CDR3 coding sequence is TGTGCCATCAGTCCGACAGGGGACACCGGGGAGCTGTTTTTT. This gives the protein CAISPTGDTGELFF.

V is TRBV5-1 and J is TRBJ1-1; D gene uncertain. Germline CDR1 reads SGHRS; CDR2 reads YFSETQ. The CDR3 extends over 14 amino acids. Trimming cost V 2 bases and J 0 bases, with 8 bases left between them. The CDR3 DNA reads as TGCGCCAGCAGCTTCTCCGCTCTGAACACTGAAGCTTTCTTT. As protein: CASSFSALNTEAFF.

The chain carries TRBV19 and TRBJ2-7; D not certain. CDR3 length: 13 residues. Germline V gene sequence: CDR1 LNHDA, CDR2 SQIVND (reference sequence). The V end lost 7 bases, the J end lost 5 bases, and 15 bases lay between the germline ends. The CDR3 sequence: CASTRQVLNEQYF. CDR3 coding DNA: TGTGCCAGTACTAGGCAGGTTCTAAACGAGCAGTACTTC.

The CDR3 here is CASSATGVLYGYTF. The CDR3 DNA reads TGTGCCAGCAGCGCAACAGGGGTCTTGTATGGCTACACCTTC. This sequence joins TRBV7-3 and TRBJ1-2; 7 nucleotides line up with TRBD1. The CDR3 runs 14 residues. Germline assignment: CDR1 SGHTA and CDR2 FQGTGA. Trimming removed 5 bases from V and 5 bases from J; junction bases left unmatched: 8.